These 24 T cell receptor beta chains were sequenced from one sample in a study of blood T cell repertoires in COVID-19. Assay used: immunoSEQ multiplex PCR; TCRdb lists only in-frame clones, some missing. The sample carries fewer than 250,000 clones, over 70% recorded once. Source material: peripheral blood. The receptors here all came from a woman in her forties or fifties with acute or convalescent COVID-19.

A few counts support this clone. V usage is TRBV19 and J usage is TRBJ1-2; a weak D match, TRBD1 (5 bases). The CDR3 covers 14 residues. Deletions cut 2 bases from V and 4 bases from J, with 11 bases between. CDR1 LNHDA and CDR2 SQIVND come from the germline V gene (reference sequence). DNA for the CDR3: TGTGCCAGTAGTATAACAGGATTCGGCTATGGCTACACCTTC. It is translated as CASSITGFGYGYTF.

The chain carries TRBV19 and TRBJ2-7, with D maybe TRBD2 (6 bases). The CDR3 is 12 residues long. CDR1 and CDR2 (germline): LNHDA, SQIVND (reference sequence). V lost 9 bases and J lost 3, with 12 bases in between. DNA of the CDR3: TGTGCCAGCAGTGGGGACTTCTACGAGCAGTACTTC. Amino acid sequence: CASSGDFYEQYF.

This chain joins TRBV5-1 and TRBJ1-2; TRBD1 aligns across 12 bases. CDR1 SGHRS and CDR2 YFSETQ come from the germline V gene. V gave up 3 bases and J gave up 6 bases; unmatched junction bases: 3. CDR3 length: 14 amino acids. CDR3 residues: CASSWDRGLDGYTF. The DNA for the CDR3 is TGCGCCAGCAGCTGGGACAGGGGGCTCGATGGCTACACCTTC.

This clone was seen more than once but under ten times. The chain recombines TRBV15 with TRBJ2-1; tentatively, D is TRBD1 (5 bases). V shed 5 bases and J shed 5 bases, with 10 bases lying between them. The germline V gene has CDR1 LNHNV and CDR2 YYDKDF (reference sequence). The CDR3 length is 13 residues. The CDR3 loop is CATSPRVHNEQFF. The CDR3 nucleotides are TGTGCCACCAGCCCCAGGGTACACAATGAGCAGTTCTTC.

This chain connects TRBV5-8 to TRBJ1-5; D call uncertain. V was trimmed by 3 bases and J by 11 bases, leaving 6 bases between them. The CDR3 totals 10 residues. The germline V gene has CDR1 SGHTS and CDR2 YDEGEE. The CDR3 nucleotides are TGTGCCAGCAGCTCCTCGGCCCAGCATTTT. Translating gives CASSSSAQHF.

J is TRBJ2-7 and V is TRBV7-6, with TRBD2 identical over 12 bases. Germline trimming cut 4 bases from V and 4 bases from J; bases unmatched to any gene: 5. CDR1 SGHVS and CDR2 FNYEAQ come from the germline V gene. The CDR3 is 15 residues long. The CDR3 bases are TGTGCCAGCAGCTCGGGACTAGCGGGTTGGTACGAGCAGTACTTC. Protein sequence: CASSSGLAGWYEQYF.

This chain connects TRBV6-5 to TRBJ2-5; D might be TRBD1 (6 bases). V lost 0 bases and J lost 3, with 11 bases in between. Germline CDR1 MNHEY, CDR2 SVGAGI. The CDR3 runs 15 residues. CDR3 sequence: CASSYSGDTEETQYF. The CDR3 region has the DNA TGTGCCAGCAGTTACTCAGGGGACACCGAAGAGACCCAGTACTTC.

The chain recombines TRBV30 with TRBJ1-6, with 7 bases fitting TRBD1. V dropped 5 bases and J dropped 7; count of bases not matched to a gene: 5. The CDR3 spans 13 residues. Per the germline V gene, CDR1 is GTSNPN and CDR2 is SVGIG (reference sequence). The CDR3 DNA reads TGTGCCTGGCTGGGACAGCAAAATTCACCCCTCCACTTT. Translated, it gives CAWLGQQNSPLHF.

The chain uses TRBV4-2 and TRBJ2-6; no definite D call. Germline assignment: CDR1 LGHNA and CDR2 YNFKEQ. This CDR3 region has 16 residues. V gave up 0 bases and J gave up 1 base, with 7 bases separating them. This CDR3 is CASSQDLRSGANVLTF. DNA for the CDR3: TGTGCCAGCAGCCAAGATCTGAGGTCTGGGGCCAACGTCCTGACTTTC.

The rearrangement links TRBV2 to TRBJ2-1; 9 bases align to TRBD2. This CDR3 is built from 15 residues. J gave up 4 bases and V 6 bases, and 7 bases lay outside the gene matches. Germline loops: CDR1 SNHLY, CDR2 FYNNEI. The DNA of the CDR3 is TGTGCCAGCAGGCTCCGACTAGCGGATTACAATGAGCAGTTCTTC. Its protein product is CASRLRLADYNEQFF.

The rearrangement uses TRBV3-1 (or the pseudogene TRBV3-2) and TRBJ2-1; D is unclear. The CDR3 runs 12 residues. Deletions cut 4 bases from V and 4 bases from J, with 5 bases between. Germline assignment: CDR1 LGHDT and CDR2 YNNKEL (reference sequence). In DNA form, the CDR3 reads TGTGCCAGCAGCCCCCAGTACAATGAGCAGTTCTTC. Its protein is CASSPQYNEQFF.

The rearrangement uses TRBV18 and TRBJ1-1, with D unresolved. Germline V CDR1 and CDR2: KGHSH, LQKENI. V lost 3 bases, J lost 11 bases, and 16 bases lay in between. The CDR3 extends over 13 amino acids. The chain's CDR3 is CASSPLGGLDAFF. DNA for the CDR3: TGTGCCAGCTCACCCCTGGGAGGGCTAGACGCTTTCTTT.

This chain links TRBV5-6 with TRBJ1-5; D might be TRBD1 (6 bases). The CDR3 has 14 residues. Germline V gene lookup returns CDR1 SGHDT and CDR2 YYEEEE. In DNA, the CDR3 is TGTGCATCGCAGCCCGGGGGGCACAATCAGCCCCAGCATTTT. Its protein is CASQPGGHNQPQHF.

The chain links TRBV2 to TRBJ1-1; no definite D call. CDR3 size: 13 residues. Germline V gene sequence: CDR1 SNHLY, CDR2 FYNNEI. V lost 3 bases to trimming and J lost 1 base, with 6 bases between them. CDR3 sequence (DNA): TGTGCCAGCAGTGATTGGGCGAACACTGAAGCTTTCTTT. This codes for CASSDWANTEAFF.

The J gene is TRBJ2-3, the V gene TRBV7-9, with TRBD1 identical over 10 bases. The CDR3 extends over 18 amino acids. Trimming took 4 bases from V and 7 from J; bases not matched to a gene: 17. Germline loops: CDR1 SEHNR, CDR2 FQNEAQ (reference sequence). The CDR3, as DNA: TGTGCCAGCAGCTGGGGGGACAGGGGAAGCGGCCTCAGCAATACGCAGTATTTT. Translation gives CASSWGDRGSGLSNTQYF.

This clone was observed once. This chain uses TRBV3-1 (or the pseudogene TRBV3-2) with TRBJ2-1, with 10 bases matching TRBD2. With V trimmed by 1 base and J by 6 bases, 6 bases remained unmatched. Germline-derived CDR1 and CDR2 are LGHDT and YNNKEL (reference sequence). The CDR3 extends over 16 amino acids. The CDR3 region is CASSQGISGRSNEQFF. CDR3 DNA sequence: TGTGCCAGCAGCCAAGGAATTAGCGGGAGGAGCAATGAGCAGTTCTTC.

The rearrangement uses TRBV11-2 and TRBJ2-1, with D possibly being TRBD2 (6 bases). Trimming cost V 6 bases and J 6 bases, with 18 bases left between them. Looked up from germline, CDR1 is SGHAT and CDR2 is FQNNGV. This CDR3 is 15 amino acids long. CDR3 nucleotide sequence: TGTGCCAGCAGTATAGGAGGGACGATATTCAATGAGCAGTTCTTC. It translates to CASSIGGTIFNEQFF.

The chain has TRBV4-1 and TRBJ2-7; possibly TRBD1 for D (6 bases). The CDR3 runs 15 residues. Germline V gives CDR1 MGHRA, CDR2 YSYEKL. Trimming removed 5 bases at V and 4 bases at J, with 18 bases between. The CDR3 coding sequence is TGCGCCAGCAGCAATGCCTTCGACAGGAGATACGAGCAGTACTTC. Amino acid sequence: CASSNAFDRRYEQYF.

This chain connects TRBV28 to TRBJ2-5; the D gene is possibly TRBD2 (5 bases). V gave up 2 bases and J gave up 1 base, with 5 bases separating them. Germline lookup yields CDR1 MDHEN and CDR2 SYDVKM. The CDR3 runs to 13 residues. The DNA for the CDR3 is TGTGCCAGCAGTTTACGGGGCCAAGAGACCCAGTACTTC. Protein sequence: CASSLRGQETQYF.

This clone has a handful of counts. This sequence joins TRBV5-1 and TRBJ1-1; 8 positions match TRBD1. CDR3 length: 15 residues. Germline assignment: CDR1 SGHRS and CDR2 YFSETQ. The V segment lost 4 bases and the J segment 10 bases; nucleotides outside the gene matches: 15. CDR3 in amino acids: CASSAIGQGAGRAFF. CDR3 coding DNA: TGCGCCAGCAGCGCCATAGGACAGGGTGCAGGTCGAGCTTTCTTT.

The chain carries TRBV19 and TRBJ2-5; 9 nucleotides align to TRBD2. The ends lost 4 bases at V and 4 bases at J; junction bases unmatched: 16. The CDR3 runs 18 residues. Germline V gives CDR1 LNHDA, CDR2 SQIVND (reference sequence). CDR3 bases: TGTGCCAGTAGTAAGATGGAAAGCGGGAGGACCACGGGAGAGACCCAGTACTTC. Encoded protein: CASSKMESGRTTGETQYF.

This clone was counted a few times. The chain links TRBV11-2 to TRBJ1-2, with TRBD1 as a possible D gene (5 bases). V dropped 5 bases and J dropped 7 bases, with 20 bases sitting between them. The germline CDR1 and CDR2 sequences are SGHAT and FQNNGV. The CDR3 runs to 15 residues. The DNA for the CDR3 is TGTGCCAGCAGCCCCAGGACGGTTACCGGGGGTGGCTACACCTTC. It codes for CASSPRTVTGGGYTF.

This clone has more than one count but fewer than ten. The chain uses TRBV28 and TRBJ2-7, with 14 bases aligning to TRBD2. J lost 6 bases, V lost 6 bases, and 7 bases had no gene match. Germline V CDR1 and CDR2: MDHEN, SYDVKM. CDR3 size: 15 residues. CDR3 nucleotides: TGTGCCAGCAGCCCAAGGACTAGCGGGAGGAGCGAGCAGTACTTC. Translation gives CASSPRTSGRSEQYF.

This chain links TRBV15 with TRBJ2-3; 9 bases agree with TRBD2. With V trimmed by 2 bases and J by 4 bases, 10 bases remained unmatched. Germline CDR1 and CDR2: LNHNV and YYDKDF (reference sequence). The CDR3 consists of 17 residues. Written as DNA, the CDR3 is TGTGCCACCAGCAGACGCGTGGATAGCGGGAGTCCAGATACGCAGTATTTT. Its protein product is CATSRRVDSGSPDTQYF.